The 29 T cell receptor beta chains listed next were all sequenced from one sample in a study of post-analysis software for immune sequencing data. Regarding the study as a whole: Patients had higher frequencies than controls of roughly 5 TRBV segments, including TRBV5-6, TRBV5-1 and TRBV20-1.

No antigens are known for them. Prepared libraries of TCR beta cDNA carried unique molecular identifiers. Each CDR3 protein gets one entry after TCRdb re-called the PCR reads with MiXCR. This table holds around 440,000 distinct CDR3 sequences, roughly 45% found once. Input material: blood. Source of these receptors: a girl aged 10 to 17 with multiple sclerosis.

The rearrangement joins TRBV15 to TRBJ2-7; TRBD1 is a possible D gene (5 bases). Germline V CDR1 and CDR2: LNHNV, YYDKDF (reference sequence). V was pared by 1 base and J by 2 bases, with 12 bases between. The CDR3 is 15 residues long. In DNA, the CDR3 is TGTGCCACCAGCAGAGGGACAACCAGTACCTACGAGCAGTACTTC. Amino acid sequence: CATSRGTTSTYEQYF.

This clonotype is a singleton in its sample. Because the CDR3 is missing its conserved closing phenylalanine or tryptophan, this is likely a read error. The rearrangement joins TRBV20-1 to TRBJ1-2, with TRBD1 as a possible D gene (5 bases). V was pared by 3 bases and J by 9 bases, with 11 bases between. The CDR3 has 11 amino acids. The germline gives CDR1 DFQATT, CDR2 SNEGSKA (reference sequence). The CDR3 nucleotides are TGCAGTGCTAGGGAGGGACGACGCTACACCTGC. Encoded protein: CSAREGRRYTC.

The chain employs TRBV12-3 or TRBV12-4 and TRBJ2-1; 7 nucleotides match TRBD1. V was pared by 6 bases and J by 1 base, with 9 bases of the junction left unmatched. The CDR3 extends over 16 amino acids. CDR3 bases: TGTGCCAGCAGCCCCAGACAGGGTTTATCCTACAATGAGCAGTTCTTC. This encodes CASSPRQGLSYNEQFF.

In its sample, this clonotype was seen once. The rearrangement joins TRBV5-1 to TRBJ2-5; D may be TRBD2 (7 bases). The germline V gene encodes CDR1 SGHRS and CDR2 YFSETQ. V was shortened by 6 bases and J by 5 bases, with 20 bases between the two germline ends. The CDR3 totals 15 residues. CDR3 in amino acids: CASKGVGRTEETQYF. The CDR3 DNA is TGCGCCAGCAAGGGGGTCGGGAGGACAGAGGAGACCCAGTACTTC.

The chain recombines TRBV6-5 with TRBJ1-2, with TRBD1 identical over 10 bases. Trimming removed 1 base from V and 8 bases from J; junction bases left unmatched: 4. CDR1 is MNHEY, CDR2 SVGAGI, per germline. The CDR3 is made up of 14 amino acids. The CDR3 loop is CASSYFGTGAGYTF. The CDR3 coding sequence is TGTGCCAGCAGTTACTTCGGGACAGGGGCCGGCTACACCTTC.

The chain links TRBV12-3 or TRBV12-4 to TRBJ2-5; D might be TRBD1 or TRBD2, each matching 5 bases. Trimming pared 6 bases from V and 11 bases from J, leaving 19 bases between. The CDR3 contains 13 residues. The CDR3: CASRLRGLGEQYF. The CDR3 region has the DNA TGTGCCAGCAGGCTTAGGGGCCTGGGAGAGCAGTACTTC.

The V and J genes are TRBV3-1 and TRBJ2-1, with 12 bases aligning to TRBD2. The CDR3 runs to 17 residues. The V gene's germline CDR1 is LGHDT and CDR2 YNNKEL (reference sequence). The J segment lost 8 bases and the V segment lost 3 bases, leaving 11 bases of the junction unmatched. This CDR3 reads CASSHFLLAGGVDEQFF. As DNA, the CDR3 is TGTGCCAGCAGCCATTTCCTACTAGCGGGAGGCGTTGATGAGCAGTTCTTC.

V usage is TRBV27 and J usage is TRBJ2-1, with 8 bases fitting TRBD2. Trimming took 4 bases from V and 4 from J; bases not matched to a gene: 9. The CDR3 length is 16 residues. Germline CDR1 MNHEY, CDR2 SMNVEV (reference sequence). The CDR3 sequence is CASSSISGALYNEQFF. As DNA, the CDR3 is TGTGCCAGCAGTTCAATTAGCGGGGCCCTTTACAATGAGCAGTTCTTC.

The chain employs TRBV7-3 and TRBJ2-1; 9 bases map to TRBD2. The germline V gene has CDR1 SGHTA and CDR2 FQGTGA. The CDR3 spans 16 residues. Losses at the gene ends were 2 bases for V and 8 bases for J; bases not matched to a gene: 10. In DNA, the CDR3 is TGTGCCAGCAGCTTAGAGGCGGGAGGGCACGGCTATGAGCAGTTCTTC. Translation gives CASSLEAGGHGYEQFF.

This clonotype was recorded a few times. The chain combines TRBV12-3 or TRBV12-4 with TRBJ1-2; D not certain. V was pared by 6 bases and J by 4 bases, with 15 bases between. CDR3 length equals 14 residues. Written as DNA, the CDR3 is TGTGCCAGCAGCCCCGGAGGACCCCTCTATGGCTACACCTTC. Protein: CASSPGGPLYGYTF.

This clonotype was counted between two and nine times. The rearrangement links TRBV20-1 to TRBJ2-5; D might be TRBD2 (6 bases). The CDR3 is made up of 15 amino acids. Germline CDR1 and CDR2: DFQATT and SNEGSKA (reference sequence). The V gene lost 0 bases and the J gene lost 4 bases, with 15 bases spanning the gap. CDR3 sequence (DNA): TGCAGTGCTAGAGATCGGGGCAAGGGAGGAGAGACCCAGTACTTC. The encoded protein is CSARDRGKGGETQYF.

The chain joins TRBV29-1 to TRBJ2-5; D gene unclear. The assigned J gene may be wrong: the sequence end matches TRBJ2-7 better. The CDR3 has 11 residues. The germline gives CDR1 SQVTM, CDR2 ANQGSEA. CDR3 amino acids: CSVVKNPEQYF. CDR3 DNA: TGCAGCGTTGTCAAGAACCCCGAGCAGTACTTC.

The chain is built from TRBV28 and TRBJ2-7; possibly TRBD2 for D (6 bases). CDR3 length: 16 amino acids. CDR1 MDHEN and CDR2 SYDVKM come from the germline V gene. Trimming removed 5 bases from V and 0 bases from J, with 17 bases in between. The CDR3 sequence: CASSPPWTGVSYEQYF. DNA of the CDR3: TGTGCCAGCAGTCCTCCCTGGACGGGGGTCTCCTACGAGCAGTACTTC.

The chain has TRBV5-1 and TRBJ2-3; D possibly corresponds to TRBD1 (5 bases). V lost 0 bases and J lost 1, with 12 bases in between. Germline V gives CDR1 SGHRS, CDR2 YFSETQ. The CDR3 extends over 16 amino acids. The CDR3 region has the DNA TGCGCCAGCAGCTTGGAGGAAGGGGTAGGCACAGATACGCAGTATTTT. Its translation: CASSLEEGVGTDTQYF.

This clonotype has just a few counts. The DNA for the CDR3 is TGCGCCAGCAGCTTCGGAGGGCTGGGCAATCAGCCCCAGCATTTT. Translation: CASSFGGLGNQPQHF. V gene TRBV5-1 combines with J gene TRBJ1-5; D gene ambiguous. The CDR3 contains 15 residues. With 2 bases removed from V and 2 bases from J, the gap between germline ends came to 11 bases. Germline V gene lookup returns CDR1 SGHRS and CDR2 YFSETQ.

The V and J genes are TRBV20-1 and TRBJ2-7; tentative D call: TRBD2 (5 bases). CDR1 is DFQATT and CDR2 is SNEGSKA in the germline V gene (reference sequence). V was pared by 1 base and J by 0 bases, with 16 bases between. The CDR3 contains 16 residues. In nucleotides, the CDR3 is TGCAGTGCTAGAGGTCATCCCGGCGGGTACTCCTACGAGCAGTACTTC. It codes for CSARGHPGGYSYEQYF.

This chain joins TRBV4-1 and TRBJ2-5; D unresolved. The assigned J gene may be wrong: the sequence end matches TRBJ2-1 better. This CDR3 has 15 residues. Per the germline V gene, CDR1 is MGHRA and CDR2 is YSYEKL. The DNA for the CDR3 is TGCGCCAGCAGCCAAGTTGTGGCCTCCCAAGAGACCCAGTTCTTC. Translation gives CASSQVVASQETQFF.

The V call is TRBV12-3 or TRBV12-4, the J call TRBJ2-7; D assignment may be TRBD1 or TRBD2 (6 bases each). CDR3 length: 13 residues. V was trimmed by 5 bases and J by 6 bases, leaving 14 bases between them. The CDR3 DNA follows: TGTGCCAGCAGTCCCGGGGGCAGGGCCGAGCAGTACTTC. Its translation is CASSPGGRAEQYF.

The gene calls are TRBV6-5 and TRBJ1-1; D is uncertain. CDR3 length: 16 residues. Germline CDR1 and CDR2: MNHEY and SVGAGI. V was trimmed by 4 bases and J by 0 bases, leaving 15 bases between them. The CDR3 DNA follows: TGTGCCAGCAGTTTATCCATGGGGAACATGAACACTGAAGCTTTCTTT. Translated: CASSLSMGNMNTEAFF.

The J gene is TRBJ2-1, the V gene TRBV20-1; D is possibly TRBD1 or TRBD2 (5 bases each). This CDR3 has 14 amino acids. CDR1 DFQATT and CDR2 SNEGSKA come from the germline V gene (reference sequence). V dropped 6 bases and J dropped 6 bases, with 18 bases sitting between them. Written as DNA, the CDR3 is TGCAGTGCCCGGGACGTCGGGGTGTTCAATGAGCAGTTCTTC. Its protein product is CSARDVGVFNEQFF.

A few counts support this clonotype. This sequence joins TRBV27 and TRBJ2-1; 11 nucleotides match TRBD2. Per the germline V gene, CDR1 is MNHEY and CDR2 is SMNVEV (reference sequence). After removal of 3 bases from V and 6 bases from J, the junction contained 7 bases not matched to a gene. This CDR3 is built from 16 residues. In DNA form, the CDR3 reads TGTGCCAGCAGTTTTGAGACTAGCGGGGTAGTCAATGAGCAGTTCTTC. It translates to CASSFETSGVVNEQFF.

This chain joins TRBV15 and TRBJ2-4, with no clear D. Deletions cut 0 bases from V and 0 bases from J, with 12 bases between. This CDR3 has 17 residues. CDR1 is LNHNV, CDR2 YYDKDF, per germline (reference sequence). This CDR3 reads CATSRDRKALAKNIQYF. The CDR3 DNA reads TGTGCCACCAGCAGAGATCGGAAAGCTCTAGCCAAAAACATTCAGTACTTC.

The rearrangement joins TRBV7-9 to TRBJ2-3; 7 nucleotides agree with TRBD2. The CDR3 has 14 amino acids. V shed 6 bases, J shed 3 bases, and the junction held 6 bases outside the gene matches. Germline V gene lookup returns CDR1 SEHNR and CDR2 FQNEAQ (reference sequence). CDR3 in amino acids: CASSAGVSTDTQYF. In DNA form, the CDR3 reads TGTGCCAGCAGTGCGGGAGTTAGTACAGATACGCAGTATTTT.

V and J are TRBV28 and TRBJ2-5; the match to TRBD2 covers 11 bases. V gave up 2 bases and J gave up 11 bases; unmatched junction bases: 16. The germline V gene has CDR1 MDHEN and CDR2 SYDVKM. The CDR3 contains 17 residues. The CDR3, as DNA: TGTGCCAGCAGTTTACAGGGACTAGCGGACTCCTACAATGAGCAGTACTTC. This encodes CASSLQGLADSYNEQYF.

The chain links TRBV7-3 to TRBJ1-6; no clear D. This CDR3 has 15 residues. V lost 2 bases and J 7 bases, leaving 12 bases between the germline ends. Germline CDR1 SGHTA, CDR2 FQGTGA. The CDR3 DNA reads TGTGCCAGCAGCTTACGACGGGCACAGAATTCACCCCTCCACTTT. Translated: CASSLRRAQNSPLHF.

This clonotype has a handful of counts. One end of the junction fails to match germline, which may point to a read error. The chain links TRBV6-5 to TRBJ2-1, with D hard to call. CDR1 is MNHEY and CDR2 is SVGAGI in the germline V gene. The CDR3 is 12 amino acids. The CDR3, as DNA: TGTGCCATCAGTCGGACGGACAATGAGCAGTTCTTC. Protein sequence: CAISRTDNEQFF.

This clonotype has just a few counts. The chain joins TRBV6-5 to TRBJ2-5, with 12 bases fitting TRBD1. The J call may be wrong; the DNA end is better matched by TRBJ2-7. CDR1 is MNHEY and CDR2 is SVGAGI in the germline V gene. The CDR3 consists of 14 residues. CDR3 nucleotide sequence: TGTGCCAGCAGACAACCGGGACAGGGGGCCGAGCAGTACTTC. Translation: CASRQPGQGAEQYF.

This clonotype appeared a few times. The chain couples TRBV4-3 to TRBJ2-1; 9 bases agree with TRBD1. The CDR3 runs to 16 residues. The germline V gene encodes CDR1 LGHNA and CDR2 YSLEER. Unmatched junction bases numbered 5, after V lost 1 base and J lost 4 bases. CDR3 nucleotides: TGCGCCAGCAGCCAAGGACGGACAGGGGTTTACAATGAGCAGTTCTTC. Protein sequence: CASSQGRTGVYNEQFF.

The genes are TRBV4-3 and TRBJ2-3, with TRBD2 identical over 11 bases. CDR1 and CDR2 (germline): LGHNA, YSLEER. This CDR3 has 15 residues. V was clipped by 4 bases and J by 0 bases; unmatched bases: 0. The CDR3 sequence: CASSRTSGSTDTQYF. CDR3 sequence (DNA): TGCGCCAGCAGCCGGACTAGCGGGAGCACAGATACGCAGTATTTT.